What follows are 2 T cell receptor beta chains derived from one specimen sequenced in a study of low-dose radiotherapy and immunotherapy resistance in tumors. Alpha- and beta-chain coverage of first-strand cDNA came from TRAV- and TRBV-specific primers. Both a constant-region primer and a V-primer adapter served to amplify TCRs across roughly 22 PCR cycles. TCRdb re-called the reads with MiXCR, one entry per CDR3 protein. The sample yields around 64,000 distinct CDR3 sequences, less than 30% seen once. Time point in this sample: before trial treatment. The source was PBMCs, collected before treatment. These receptors were collected from a male donor with rectosigmoid adenocarcinoma.

This clonotype was observed at least ten times. The rearrangement uses TRBV7-2 and TRBJ2-5; 7 positions match TRBD1. V lost 2 bases and J lost 5; bases outside the gene matches: 5. The CDR3 covers 14 residues. Germline CDR1 and CDR2: SGHTA and FQGNSA. CDR3: CASSLKTGTETQYF. In nucleotides, the CDR3 is TGTGCCAGCAGCTTAAAGACAGGGACCGAGACCCAGTACTTC.

This clonotype has at least ten counts. V and J are TRBV29-1 and TRBJ1-2; D is unresolved. CDR1 SQVTM and CDR2 ANQGSEA come from the germline V gene. The CDR3 is 15 residues long. Deletions cut 6 bases from V and 1 base from J, with 18 bases between. The CDR3 DNA is TGCAGCGTGGCCATGACACCCCGAATTAACTATGGCTACACCTTC. It translates to CSVAMTPRINYGYTF.